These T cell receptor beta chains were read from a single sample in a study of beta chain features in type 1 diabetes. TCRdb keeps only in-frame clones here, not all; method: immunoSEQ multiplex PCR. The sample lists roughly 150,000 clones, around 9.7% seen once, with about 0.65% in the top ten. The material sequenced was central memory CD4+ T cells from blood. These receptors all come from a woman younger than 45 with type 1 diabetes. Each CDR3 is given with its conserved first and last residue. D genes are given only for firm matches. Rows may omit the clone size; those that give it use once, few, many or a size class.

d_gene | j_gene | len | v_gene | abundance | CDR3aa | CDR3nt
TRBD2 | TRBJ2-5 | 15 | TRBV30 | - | CAWSPASSGGETQYF | TGTGCCTGGAGCCCCGCCTCGAGCGGGGGGGAGACCCAGTACTTC
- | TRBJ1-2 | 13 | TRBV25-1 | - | CASSDDGRLGYTF | TGTGCCAGCAGTGACGATGGGAGGCTTGGCTACACCTTC
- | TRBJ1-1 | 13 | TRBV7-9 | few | CASSMNWDFEAFF | TGTGCCAGCAGCATGAACTGGGACTTTGAAGCTTTCTTT
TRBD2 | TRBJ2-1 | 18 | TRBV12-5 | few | CASGSASGRGSSYNEQFF | TGTGCTAGTGGTTCTGCGAGCGGGAGGGGGAGCTCCTACAATGAGCAGTTCTTC
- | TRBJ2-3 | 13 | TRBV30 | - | CAWKVGGSDTQYF | TGTGCCTGGAAAGTGGGCGGGTCAGATACGCAGTATTTT
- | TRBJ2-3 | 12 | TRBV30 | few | CAWSKTSDTQYF | TGTGCCTGGAGTAAGACTTCAGATACGCAGTATTTT
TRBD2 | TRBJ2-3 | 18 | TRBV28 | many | CASSALGFSGSRADTQYF | TGTGCCAGCAGTGCCCTTGGGTTTAGCGGGAGTAGGGCAGATACGCAGTATTTT
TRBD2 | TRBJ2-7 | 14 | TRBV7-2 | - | CASSFPSGSYEQYF | TGTGCCAGCAGCTTCCCTAGCGGAAGCTACGAGCAGTACTTC
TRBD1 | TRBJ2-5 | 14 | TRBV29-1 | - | CSVELDRDGETQYF | TGCAGCGTTGAGCTGGACAGGGACGGAGAGACCCAGTACTTC
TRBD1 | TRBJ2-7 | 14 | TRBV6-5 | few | CASSYLGQGYEQYF | TGTGCCAGCAGTTACCTGGGACAGGGTTACGAGCAGTACTTC
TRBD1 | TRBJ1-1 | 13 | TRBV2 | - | CASSGQGGYEAFF | TGTGCCAGCAGTGGACAGGGAGGATATGAAGCTTTCTTT
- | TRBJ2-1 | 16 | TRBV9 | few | CASSVGLGRLYNEQFF | TGTGCCAGCAGCGTAGGATTGGGGCGTTTATACAATGAGCAGTTCTTC
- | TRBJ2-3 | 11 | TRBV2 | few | CASTGTDTQYF | TGTGCCAGCACCGGCACAGATACGCAGTATTTT
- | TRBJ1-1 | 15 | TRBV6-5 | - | CASSYDGWSSIEAFF | TGTGCCAGCAGTTACGACGGGTGGAGCTCAATTGAAGCTTTCTTT
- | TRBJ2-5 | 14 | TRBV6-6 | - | CASSEQGFQETQYF | TGTGCCAGCAGCGAACAGGGTTTCCAAGAGACCCAGTACTTC
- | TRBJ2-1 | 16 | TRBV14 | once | CASSQVGGASYNEQFF | TGTGCCAGCAGCCAAGTGGGGGGGGCCTCCTACAATGAGCAGTTCTTC
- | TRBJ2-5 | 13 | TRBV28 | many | CASSLPQKETQYF | TGTGCCAGCAGTTTGCCGCAGAAAGAGACCCAGTACTTC
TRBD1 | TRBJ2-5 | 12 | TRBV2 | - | CASRDRAETQYF | TGTGCCAGCCGGGACAGGGCGGAGACCCAGTACTTC
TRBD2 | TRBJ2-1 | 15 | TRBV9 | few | CASSVRLAGFNEQFF | TGTGCCAGCAGCGTAAGGCTAGCGGGTTTCAATGAGCAGTTCTTC
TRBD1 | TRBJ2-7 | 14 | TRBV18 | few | CASSPPGQAYEQYF | TGTGCCAGCTCACCACCGGGACAGGCTTACGAGCAGTACTTC
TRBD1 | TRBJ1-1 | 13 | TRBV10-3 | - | CAISATGDTEAFF | TGTGCCATCAGTGCGACAGGGGACACTGAAGCTTTCTTT
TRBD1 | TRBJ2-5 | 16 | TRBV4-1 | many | CASSQNLGQGGETQYF | TGCGCCAGCAGCCAAAATTTAGGACAGGGTGGCGAGACCCAGTACTTC
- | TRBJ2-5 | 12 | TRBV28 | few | CASSKGSKTQYF | TGTGCCAGCAGCAAGGGGTCCAAGACCCAGTACTTC
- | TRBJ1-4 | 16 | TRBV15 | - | CATSRGFASTNEKLFF | TGTGCCACCAGCAGAGGGTTTGCGTCTACTAATGAAAAACTGTTTTTT
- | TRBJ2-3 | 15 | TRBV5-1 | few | CASSSEAGRTDTQYF | TGCGCCAGCAGCTCCGAAGCGGGTCGGACAGATACGCAGTATTTT
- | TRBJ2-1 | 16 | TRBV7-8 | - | CASSLAGGGRSNEQFF | TGTGCCAGCAGCTTAGCCGGGGGAGGACGATCCAATGAGCAGTTCTTC
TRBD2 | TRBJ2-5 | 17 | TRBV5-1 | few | CASSAGLAGVYQETQYF | TGCGCCAGCAGCGCGGGACTAGCGGGAGTGTACCAAGAGACCCAGTACTTC
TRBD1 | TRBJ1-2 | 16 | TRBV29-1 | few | CSVEERGTGHNYGYTF | TGCAGCGTTGAAGAGAGGGGGACAGGCCATAACTATGGCTACACCTTC
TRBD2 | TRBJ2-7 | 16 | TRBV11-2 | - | CASSLDRLAGAYEQYF | TGTGCCAGCAGCTTAGATAGACTAGCGGGAGCCTACGAGCAGTACTTC
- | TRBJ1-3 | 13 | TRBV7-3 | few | CASSQQAGNTIYF | TGTGCCAGCAGCCAGCAGGCTGGAAACACCATATATTTT
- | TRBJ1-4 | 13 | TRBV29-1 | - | CSVVTTSNEKLFF | TGCAGCGTTGTCACTACCTCTAATGAAAAACTGTTTTTT
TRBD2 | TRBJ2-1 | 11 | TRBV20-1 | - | CSASGRGEQFF | TGCAGTGCTAGCGGGAGGGGTGAGCAGTTCTTC
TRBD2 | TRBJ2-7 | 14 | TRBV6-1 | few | CATLGASGTYEQYF | TGTGCCACCCTTGGGGCTAGCGGGACCTACGAGCAGTACTTC
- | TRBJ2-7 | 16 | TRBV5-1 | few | CASSRESWSAPYEQYF | TGCGCCAGCAGCCGGGAGAGCTGGTCGGCACCCTACGAGCAGTACTTC
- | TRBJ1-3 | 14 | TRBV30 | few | CAWATGSSGNTIYF | TGTGCCTGGGCCACAGGGTCCTCTGGAAACACCATATATTTT
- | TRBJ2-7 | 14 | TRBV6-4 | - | CASSRQVRIYEQYF | TGTGCCAGCAGCCGACAGGTCAGGATCTACGAGCAGTACTTC
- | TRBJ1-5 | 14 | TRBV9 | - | CASSPDIHDQPQHF | TGTGCCAGCAGCCCGGACATTCATGATCAGCCCCAGCATTTT
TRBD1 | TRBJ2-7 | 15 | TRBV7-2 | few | CASSLVSQGAGEQYF | TGTGCCAGCAGCTTAGTAAGCCAGGGGGCGGGCGAGCAGTACTTC